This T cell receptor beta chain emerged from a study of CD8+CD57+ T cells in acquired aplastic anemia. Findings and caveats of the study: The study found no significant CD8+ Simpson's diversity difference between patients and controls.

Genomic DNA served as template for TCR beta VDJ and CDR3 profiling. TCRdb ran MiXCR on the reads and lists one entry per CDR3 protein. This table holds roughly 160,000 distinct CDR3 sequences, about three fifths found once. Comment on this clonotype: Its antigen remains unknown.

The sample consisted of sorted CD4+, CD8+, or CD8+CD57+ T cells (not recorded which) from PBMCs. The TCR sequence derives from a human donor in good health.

The CDR3 reads CASSPSTGYVNTEAFF. The CDR3 bases are TGTGCCAGCAGCCCCTCTACAGGTTACGTGAACACTGAAGCTTTCTTT. This chain uses TRBV6-5 with TRBJ1-1, with D tentatively TRBD1 (5 bases). Germline CDR1 and CDR2: MNHEY and SVGAGI. Trimming cost V 6 bases and J 0 bases, with 17 bases left between them. The CDR3 loop spans 16 amino acids.